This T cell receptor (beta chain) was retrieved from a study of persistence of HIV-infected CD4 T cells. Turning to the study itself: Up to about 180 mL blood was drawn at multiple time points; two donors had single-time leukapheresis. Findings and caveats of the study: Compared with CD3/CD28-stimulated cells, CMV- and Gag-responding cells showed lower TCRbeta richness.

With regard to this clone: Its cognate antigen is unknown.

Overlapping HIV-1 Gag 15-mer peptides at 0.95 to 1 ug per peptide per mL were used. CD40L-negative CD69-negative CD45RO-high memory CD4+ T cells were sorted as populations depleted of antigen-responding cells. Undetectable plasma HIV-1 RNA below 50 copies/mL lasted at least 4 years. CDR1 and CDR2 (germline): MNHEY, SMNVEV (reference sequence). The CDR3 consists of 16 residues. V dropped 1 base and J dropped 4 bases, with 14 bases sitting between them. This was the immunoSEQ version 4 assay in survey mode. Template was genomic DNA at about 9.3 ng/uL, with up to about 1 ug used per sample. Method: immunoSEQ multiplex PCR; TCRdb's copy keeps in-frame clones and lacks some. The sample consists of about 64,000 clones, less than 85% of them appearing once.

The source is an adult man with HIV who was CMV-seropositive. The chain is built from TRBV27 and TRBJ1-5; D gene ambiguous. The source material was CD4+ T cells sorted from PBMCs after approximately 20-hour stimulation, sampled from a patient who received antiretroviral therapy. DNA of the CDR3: TGTGCCAGCAGTTTATATGGTAACCAGAGGAATCAGCCCCAGCATTTT. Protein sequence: CASSLYGNQRNQPQHF.